The T cell receptor (beta chain) under discussion was sequenced for a study of CD8+ T cells in alopecia areata (dated by TCRdb to 2016 to 2019). Study-level background: High-throughput TCRbeta sequencing was used to examine T cell clonal expansion in alopecia areata in both the C3H/HeJ mouse model and human patients. Human TCRbeta sequencing covered scalp tissue and sorted CD4+ and CD8+ peripheral blood T cells from patchy and totalis/universalis alopecia areata patients and healthy controls. Clonality in the scalp was compared among normal scalp (n=4), patchy alopecia areata scalp (n=8), and alopecia totalis/universalis scalp (n=8). The RNA source kit depended on sample type: the PAXgene miRNA kit for fixed scalp, the miRNeasy kit for PBMCs, and the RNeasy kit for mouse skin. Amplification of TCRbeta CDR3 regions was done by immunoSEQ multiplex PCR using 35 Vbeta forward primers and 13 Jbeta reverse primers.

The CDR3 starts with the cysteine, ends with the phenylalanine, and has 17 residues. Just CDR3 DNA is preserved here, 51 bases in frame from base 1. From the germline V gene, CDR1 is SQVTM and CDR2 is ANQGSEA. V is clipped by 0 bases and J by 2 bases, and the sequence between their germline boundaries is 20 bases long. From alopecia areata patients, peripheral blood was collected along with lesional scalp punch biopsies. After PBMCs were isolated by density centrifugation and stained for CD3, CD4 and CD8, a FACSAria was used to sort CD4+ and CD8+ T cells. Untreated alopecia areata patients were recruited as part of a multicenter biomarker study. Blood CD8+ T cells from a few biomarker-study patients were further sorted into NKG2D-low and NKG2D-high fractions. About this clone itself: Its antigen is currently not known. The record has no base qualities; no much larger clone is one base away.

The research as a whole found: Resident alphabeta T cells in normal human skin are also sequenced, complicating scalp TCR repertoire analysis, unlike mouse skin dominated by gammadelta T cells. Compared with normal scalp, lesional scalp had higher clonality and more expanded CD8+ clones, particularly in alopecia totalis/universalis, a pattern that suggests antigenic drive. Compared with mice, TCR sequences shared between patients were less clear, possibly partly because of HLA diversity across the patient population.

Library preparation used the immunoSEQ multiplex PCR assay. To provide template for TCR sequencing, every sample had RNA extracted and reverse transcribed into cDNA. SuperScript III was used to make first-strand cDNA, primed with a 2:1 mix of oligo-dT and random hexamers. A synthetic immune receptor repertoire was used to assess amplification bias, and residual bias was removed computationally. As for the original processing: Raw reads were preprocessed to remove errors, and CDR3 was defined by IMGT conventions from the conserved cysteine to phenylalanine. Clonality was computed as 1 minus the Shannon entropy, with the entropy normalized by log2 of the number of productive unique TCRs. CD4 or CD8 identity of scalp clones was inferred by cross-referencing scalp TCRbeta sequences with sorted blood CD4 and CD8 repertoires. TCRdb provides this immuneACCESS table in a form limited to in-frame rearrangements. Some clones are lacking; in checked studies, under half of them reflect an unresolved V gene, and why the rest are absent is not known. The D gene and trimming were derived from the DNA, and the V and J assignments and clone size from that table. Counted in this sample were approximately 89,000 clones; just over 50% of them appeared once. Around 5% of the sample rests with the top ten.

The V and J segments used are TRBV29-1 and TRBJ2-7, with the D assignment possibly TRBD1 or TRBD2, given 6 matching bases for each. The TCR originated in a human donor with alopecia areata. The material sequenced was NKG2D-high CD8+ T cells sorted from blood. In light of the paper, this sample's cell subset or site label describes: sorted CD8+ NKG2D-high blood T cells. The CDR3 reads CSVEDGEGGAQPYEQYF. The nucleotide sequence reads as follows: TGCAGCGTTGAAGATGGTGAGGGGGGAGCTCAGCCCTACGAGCAGTACTTC.